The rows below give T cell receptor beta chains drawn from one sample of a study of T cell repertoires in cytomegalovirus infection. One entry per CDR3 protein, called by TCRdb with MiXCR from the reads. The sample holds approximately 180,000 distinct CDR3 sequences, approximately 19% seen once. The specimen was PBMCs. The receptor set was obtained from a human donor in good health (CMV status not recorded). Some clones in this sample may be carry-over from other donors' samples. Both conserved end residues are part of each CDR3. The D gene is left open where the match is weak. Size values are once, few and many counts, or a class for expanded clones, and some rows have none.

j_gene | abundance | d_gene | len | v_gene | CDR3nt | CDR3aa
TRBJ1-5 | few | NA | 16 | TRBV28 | TGTGCCAGCAGTTTAGGAAACCGGGCCGGAAGGAGCCCCCAGCATTTT | CASSLGNRAGRSPQHF
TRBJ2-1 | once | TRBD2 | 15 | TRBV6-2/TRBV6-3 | TGTGCCAGCAGTTATAGGACTAGCGATTACAATGAGCAGTTCTTC | CASSYRTSDYNEQFF
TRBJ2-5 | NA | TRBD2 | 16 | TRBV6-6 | TGTGCCAGCAGTTATTCCGGACTAGCGGGAGTAGAGACCCAGTACTTC | CASSYSGLAGVETQYF
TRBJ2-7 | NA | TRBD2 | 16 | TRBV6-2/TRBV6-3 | TGTGCCAGCAGTCCCAGACAGACTAGCGGATCCTACGAGCAGTACTTC | CASSPRQTSGSYEQYF
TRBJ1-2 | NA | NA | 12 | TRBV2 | TGTGCCAGCAGTGCCAGTCCGAACGGCTACACCTTC | CASSASPNGYTF
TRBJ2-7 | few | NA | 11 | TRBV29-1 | TGCAGCGTTGTGTTCTCCTACGAGCAGTACTTC | CSVVFSYEQYF
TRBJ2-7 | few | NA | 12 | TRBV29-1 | TGCAGCGTTGCGGACTACTCCTACGAGCAGTACTTC | CSVADYSYEQYF
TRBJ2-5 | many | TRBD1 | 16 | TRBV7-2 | TGTGCCAGCAGCCAAATGCGGACAGGGGGCCAAGAGACCCAGTACTTC | CASSQMRTGGQETQYF
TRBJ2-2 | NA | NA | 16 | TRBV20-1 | TGCAGTGCTAGAGTGGTTGGGACGAGGAACACCGGGGAGCTGTTTTTT | CSARVVGTRNTGELFF
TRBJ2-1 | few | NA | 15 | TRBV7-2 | TGTGCCAGCAGCTTAGGCCCCGGAGGGGGGAATGAGCAGTTCTTC | CASSLGPGGGNEQFF
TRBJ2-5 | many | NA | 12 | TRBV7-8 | TGTGCCAGCAGCTCAATGGACCGGACCCAGTACTTC | CASSSMDRTQYF
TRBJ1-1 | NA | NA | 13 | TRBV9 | TGTGCCAGCAGCCAGGACAGGAACACTGAAGCTTTCTTT | CASSQDRNTEAFF
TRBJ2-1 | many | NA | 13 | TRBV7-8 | TGTGCCAGCAGCTTAGGGGGGGAGAGTGAGCAGTTCTTC | CASSLGGESEQFF
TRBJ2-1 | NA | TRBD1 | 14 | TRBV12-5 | TGTGCTAGTGGTCCGGGACAGGCGACCCATGAGCAGTTCTTC | CASGPGQATHEQFF
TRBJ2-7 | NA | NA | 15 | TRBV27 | TGTGCCAGCAGTTTAGGAGGACGGATCTCCTACGAGCAGTACTTC | CASSLGGRISYEQYF
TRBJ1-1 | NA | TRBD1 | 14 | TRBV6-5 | TGTGCCAGCAGAATACAGGGGGGTAGCACTGAAGCTTTCTTT | CASRIQGGSTEAFF
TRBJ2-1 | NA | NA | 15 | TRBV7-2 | TGTGCCAGCAGCTTAGCCAGGAGCTCCTACAATGAGCAGTTCTTC | CASSLARSSYNEQFF
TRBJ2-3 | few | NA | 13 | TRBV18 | TGTGCCAGCTCACCAGCCCTCGCAGATACGCAGTATTTT | CASSPALADTQYF
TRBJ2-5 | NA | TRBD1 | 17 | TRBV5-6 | TGTGCCAGCAGCTTGGGGAGAGGACAGGGTGAAAAGGAGACCCAGTACTTC | CASSLGRGQGEKETQYF
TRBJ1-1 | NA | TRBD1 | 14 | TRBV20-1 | TGCAGTGCTAGGGACAGGCTCGGGAACACTGAAGCTTTCTTT | CSARDRLGNTEAFF
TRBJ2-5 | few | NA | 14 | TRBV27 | TGTGCCAGCAGTTTATCGGGAAACCAAGAGACCCAGTACTTC | CASSLSGNQETQYF
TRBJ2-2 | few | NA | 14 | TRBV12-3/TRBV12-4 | TGTGCCAGCAGTTTGTCCAGGGATACCGGGGAGCTGTTTTTT | CASSLSRDTGELFF
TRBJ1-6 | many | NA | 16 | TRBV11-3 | TGTGCCAGCAGCTTAAAGATTGGCTCCTATAATTCACCCCTCCACTTT | CASSLKIGSYNSPLHF
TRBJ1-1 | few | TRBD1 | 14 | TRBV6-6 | TGTGCCAGCAGTCCTCGCGGGACAGGGGCCGCCTCTTTCTTT | CASSPRGTGAASFF
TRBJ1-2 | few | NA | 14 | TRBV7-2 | TGTGCCAGCAGCTTAGAACCGGGAGTATATGGCTACACCTTC | CASSLEPGVYGYTF
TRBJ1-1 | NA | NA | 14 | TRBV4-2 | TGTGCCAGCAGCCAAACCAGGGGTAGCCTTGAAGCTTTCTTT | CASSQTRGSLEAFF
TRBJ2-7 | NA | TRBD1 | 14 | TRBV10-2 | TGCGCCAGCAGTCGGGACAGGGGGAATGGCGAGCAGTACTTC | CASSRDRGNGEQYF
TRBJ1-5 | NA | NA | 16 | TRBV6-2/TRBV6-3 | TGTGCCAGCAGACCCCGTTGGGAGGGGAGCAATCAGCCCCAGCATTTT | CASRPRWEGSNQPQHF
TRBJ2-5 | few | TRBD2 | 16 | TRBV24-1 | TGTGCCACCAGTGAGGGTAGCGGGAGGGGCCAAGAGACCCAGTACTTC | CATSEGSGRGQETQYF
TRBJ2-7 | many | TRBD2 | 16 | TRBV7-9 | TGTGCCAGCAGCTACCTAGCGGGTACTAACCCCTACGAGCAGTACTTC | CASSYLAGTNPYEQYF
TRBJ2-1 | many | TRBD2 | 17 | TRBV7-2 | TGTGCCAGCAGCAGCTCCCCTAGCGGGGGGACCTACAATGAGCAGTTCTTC | CASSSSPSGGTYNEQFF
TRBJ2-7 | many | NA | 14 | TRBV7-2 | TGTGCCAGCAGCACGGGACCATCGGGACACGAGCAGTACTTC | CASSTGPSGHEQYF
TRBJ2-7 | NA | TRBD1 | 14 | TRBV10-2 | TGCGCCAGCAGGGCCGGGACAGGGGGCTACGAGCAGTACTTC | CASRAGTGGYEQYF
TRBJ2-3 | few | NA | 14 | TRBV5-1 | TGCGCCAGCAGCCCAATGTCCCCCACAGATACGCAGTATTTT | CASSPMSPTDTQYF
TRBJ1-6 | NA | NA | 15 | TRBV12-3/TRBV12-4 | TGTGCCAGCAGTTCGTCGAGCTCCTATAATTCACCCCTCCACTTT | CASSSSSSYNSPLHF
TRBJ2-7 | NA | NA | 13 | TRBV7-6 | TGTGCCAGCAGCACCGGGGGCTTTGGCGAGCAGTACTTC | CASSTGGFGEQYF
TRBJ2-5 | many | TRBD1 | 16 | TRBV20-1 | TGCAGTGCTGACAATAGATTACTTACAGGGGAAGAGACCCAGTACTTC | CSADNRLLTGEETQYF